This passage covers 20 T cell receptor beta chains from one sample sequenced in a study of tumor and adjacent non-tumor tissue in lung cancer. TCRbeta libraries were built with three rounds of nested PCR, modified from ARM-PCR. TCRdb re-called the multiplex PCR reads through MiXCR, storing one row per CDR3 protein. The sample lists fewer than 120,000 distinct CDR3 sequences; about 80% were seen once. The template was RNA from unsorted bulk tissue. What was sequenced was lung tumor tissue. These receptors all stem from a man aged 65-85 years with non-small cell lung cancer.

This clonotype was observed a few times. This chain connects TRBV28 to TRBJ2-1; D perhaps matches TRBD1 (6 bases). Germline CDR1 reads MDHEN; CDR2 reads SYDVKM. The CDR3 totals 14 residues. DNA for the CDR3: TGTGAAAGCAGTAACCCAGGGGCGAGGGATGAGCAGTTCTTC. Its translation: CESSNPGARDEQFF. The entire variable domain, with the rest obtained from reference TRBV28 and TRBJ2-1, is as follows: DVKVTQSSRYLVKRTGEKVFLECVQDMDHENMFWYRQDPGLGLRLIYFSYDVKMKEKGDIPEGYSVSREKKERFSLILESASTNQTSMYLCESSNPGARDEQFFGPGTRLTVL.

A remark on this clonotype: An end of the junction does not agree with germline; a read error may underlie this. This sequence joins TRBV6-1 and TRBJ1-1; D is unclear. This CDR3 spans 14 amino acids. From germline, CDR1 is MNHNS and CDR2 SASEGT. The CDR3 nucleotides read TGTGCCGGCACCGAAGATCGGCGGCACACTGAAGCTTCCTTT. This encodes CAGTEDRRHTEASF.

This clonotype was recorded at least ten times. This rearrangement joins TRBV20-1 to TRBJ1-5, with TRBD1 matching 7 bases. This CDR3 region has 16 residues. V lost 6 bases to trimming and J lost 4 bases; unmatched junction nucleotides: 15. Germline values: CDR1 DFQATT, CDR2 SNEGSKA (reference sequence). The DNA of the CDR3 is TGCAGTGCCCCTGGGGAGATTGACAGGGTGAATCAGCCCCAGCATTTT. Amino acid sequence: CSAPGEIDRVNQPQHF.

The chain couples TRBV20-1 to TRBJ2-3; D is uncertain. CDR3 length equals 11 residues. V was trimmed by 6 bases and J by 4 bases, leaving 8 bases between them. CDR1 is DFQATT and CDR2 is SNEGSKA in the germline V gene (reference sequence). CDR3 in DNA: TGCAGTGCCATAGGGTCAGATACGCAGTATTTT. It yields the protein CSAIGSDTQYF.

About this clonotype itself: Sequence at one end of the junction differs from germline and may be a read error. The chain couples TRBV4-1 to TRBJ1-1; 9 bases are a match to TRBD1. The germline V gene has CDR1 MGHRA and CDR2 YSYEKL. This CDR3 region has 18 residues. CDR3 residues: CASSQEGAYRGQYTEAFF. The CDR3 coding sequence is TGTGCCAGCAGCCAAGAGGGTGCCTACAGGGGGCAATACACTGAAGCTTTCTTT.

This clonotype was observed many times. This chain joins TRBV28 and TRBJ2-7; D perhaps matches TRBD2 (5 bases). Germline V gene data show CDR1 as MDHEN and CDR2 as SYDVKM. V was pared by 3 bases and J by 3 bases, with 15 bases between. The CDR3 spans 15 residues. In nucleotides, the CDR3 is TGTGCCAGCAGTTTGTTGGCTTCGGGGTACTACGAGCAGTACTTC. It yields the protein CASSLLASGYYEQYF.

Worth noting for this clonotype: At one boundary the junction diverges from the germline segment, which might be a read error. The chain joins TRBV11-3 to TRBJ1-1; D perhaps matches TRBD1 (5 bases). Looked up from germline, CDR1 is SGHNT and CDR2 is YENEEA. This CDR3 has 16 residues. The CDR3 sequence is CANSLMVGAMNTEVIF. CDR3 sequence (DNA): TGTGCCAACAGCTTAATGGTTGGGGCTATGAACACTGAAGTTATCTTT. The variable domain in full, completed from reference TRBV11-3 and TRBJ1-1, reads EAGVVQSPRYKIIEKKQPVAFWCNPISGHNTLYWYLQNLGQGPELLIRYENEEAVDDSQLPKDRFSAERLKGVDSTLKIQPAELGDSAVYLCANSLMVGAMNTEVIFGQGTRLTVV.

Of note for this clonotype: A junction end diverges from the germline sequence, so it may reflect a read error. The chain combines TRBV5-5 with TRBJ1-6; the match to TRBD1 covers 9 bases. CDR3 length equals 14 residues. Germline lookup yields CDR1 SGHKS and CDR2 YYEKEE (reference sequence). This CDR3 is CASSPGTGSLPLHF. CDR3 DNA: TGTGCCAGCAGCCCTGGGACAGGGAGTTTACCCCTCCATTTT.

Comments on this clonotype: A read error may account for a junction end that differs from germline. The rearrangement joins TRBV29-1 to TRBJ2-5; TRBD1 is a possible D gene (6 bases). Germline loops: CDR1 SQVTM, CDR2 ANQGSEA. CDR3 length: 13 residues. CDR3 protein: CCLADRFQETQYF. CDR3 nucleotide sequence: TGCTGCCTGGCCGACAGGTTCCAAGAAACCCAGTACTTC.

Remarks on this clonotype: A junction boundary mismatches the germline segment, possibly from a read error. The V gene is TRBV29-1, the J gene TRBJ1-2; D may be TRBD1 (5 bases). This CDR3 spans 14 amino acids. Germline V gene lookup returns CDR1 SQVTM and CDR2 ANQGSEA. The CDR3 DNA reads TGCAGCTTCTATCAACGAGTCCGGGGCGATGGCTACGCCTTC. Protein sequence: CSFYQRVRGDGYAF. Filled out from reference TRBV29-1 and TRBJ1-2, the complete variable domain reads SAVISQKPSRDICQRGTSLTIQCQVDSQVTMMFWYRQQPGQSLTLIATANQGSEATYESGFVIDKFPISRPNLTFSTLTVSNMSPEDSSIYLCSFYQRVRGDGYAFGSGTRLTVV.

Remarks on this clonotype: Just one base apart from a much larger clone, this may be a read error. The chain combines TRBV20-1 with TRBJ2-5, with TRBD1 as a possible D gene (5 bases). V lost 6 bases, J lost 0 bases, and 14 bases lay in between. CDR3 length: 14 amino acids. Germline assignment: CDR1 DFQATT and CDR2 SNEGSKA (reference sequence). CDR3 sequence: CSATGLGYQETQYF. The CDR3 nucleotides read TGCAGTGCAACAGGTCTGGGGTACCAAGAGACCCAGTACTTC.

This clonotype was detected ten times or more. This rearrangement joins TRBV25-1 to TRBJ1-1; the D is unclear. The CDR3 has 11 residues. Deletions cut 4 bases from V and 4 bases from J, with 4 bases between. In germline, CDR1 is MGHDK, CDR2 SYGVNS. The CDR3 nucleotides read TGTGCCAGCAGTGTTGGCACTGAAGCTTTCTTT. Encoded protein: CASSVGTEAFF.

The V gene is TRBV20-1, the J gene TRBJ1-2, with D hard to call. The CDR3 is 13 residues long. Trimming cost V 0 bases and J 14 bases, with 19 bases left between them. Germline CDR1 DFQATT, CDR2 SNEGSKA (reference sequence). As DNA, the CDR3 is TGCAGTGCTAGAGAGGCAGTGAGGTCGTACAAGACCTTC. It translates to CSAREAVRSYKTF.

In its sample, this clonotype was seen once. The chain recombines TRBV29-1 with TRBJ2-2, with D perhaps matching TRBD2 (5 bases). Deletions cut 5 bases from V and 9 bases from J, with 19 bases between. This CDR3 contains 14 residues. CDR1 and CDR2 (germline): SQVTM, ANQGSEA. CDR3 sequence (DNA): TGCAGCGTTCCCGGGAAAGGGAATCTCAGGGAGCTGTTTTTT. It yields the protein CSVPGKGNLRELFF.

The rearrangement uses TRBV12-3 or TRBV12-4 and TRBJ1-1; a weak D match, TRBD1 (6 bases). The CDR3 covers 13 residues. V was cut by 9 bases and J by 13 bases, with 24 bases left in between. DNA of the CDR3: TGTGCCAGTAGTGGGGGGGCTCGGACTAAAGGTTTCTTT. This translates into CASSGGARTKGFF.

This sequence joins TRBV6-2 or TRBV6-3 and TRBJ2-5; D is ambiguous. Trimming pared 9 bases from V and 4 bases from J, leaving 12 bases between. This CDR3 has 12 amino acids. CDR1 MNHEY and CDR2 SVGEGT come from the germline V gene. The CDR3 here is CARSRTRETQYF. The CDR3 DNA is TGTGCCAGAAGTAGAACAAGAGAGACCCAGTACTTC.

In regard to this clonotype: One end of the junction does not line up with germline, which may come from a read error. CDR3 coding DNA: TGTGCCAGCTCGGACGGGCGCAATGGGCAGTTCTTC. Protein product: CASSDGRNGQFF. J is TRBJ2-1 and V is TRBV11-3, with D unresolved. The CDR3 is made up of 12 amino acids. Germline lookup yields CDR1 SGHNT and CDR2 YENEEA. Combining the CDR3 with reference TRBV11-3 and TRBJ2-1 gives the whole variable domain EAGVVQSPRYKIIEKKQPVAFWCNPISGHNTLYWYLQNLGQGPELLIRYENEEAVDDSQLPKDRFSAERLKGVDSTLKIQPAELGDSAVYLCASSDGRNGQFFGPGTRLTVL.

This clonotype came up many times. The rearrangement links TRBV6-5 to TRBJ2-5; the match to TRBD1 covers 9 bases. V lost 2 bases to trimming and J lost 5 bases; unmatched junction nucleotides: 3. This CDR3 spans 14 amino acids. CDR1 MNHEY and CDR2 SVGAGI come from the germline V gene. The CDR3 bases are TGTGCCAGCAGTTACCAAGACAGGGGGGAGACCCAGTACTTC. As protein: CASSYQDRGETQYF.

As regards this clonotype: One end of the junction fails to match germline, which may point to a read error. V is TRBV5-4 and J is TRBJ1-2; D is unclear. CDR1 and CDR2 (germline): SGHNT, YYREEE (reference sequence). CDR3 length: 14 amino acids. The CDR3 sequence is CASSLGTAFCGYTF. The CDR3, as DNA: TGTGCCAGCAGTTTGGGTACAGCCTTCTGTGGCTACACCTTC.

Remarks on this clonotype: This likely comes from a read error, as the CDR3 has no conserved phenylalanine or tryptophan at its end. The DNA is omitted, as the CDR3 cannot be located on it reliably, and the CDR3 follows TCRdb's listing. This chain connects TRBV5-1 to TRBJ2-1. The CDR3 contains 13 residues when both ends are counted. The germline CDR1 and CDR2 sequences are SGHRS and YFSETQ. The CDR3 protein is CASSLVVDNEQLI.